This T cell receptor (beta chain) came from a study of CD8+ T cells in alopecia areata. Study background: Twice daily, treated patients received 5 to 10 mg of oral tofacitinib. Overall study findings and caveats: Clonality exceeded that of normal scalp in lesional scalp, most notably in alopecia totalis/universalis.

Turning to this clone: What it binds is not known.

Collected material from alopecia areata patients comprised lesional scalp punch biopsies and peripheral blood. CD4+ and CD8+ T cells were sorted from PBMCs stained for CD3, CD4 and CD8. After isolation, RNA underwent reverse transcription to generate cDNA as the sequencing template. The method was immunoSEQ multiplex PCR; TCRdb's version includes in-frame clones alone and lacks a portion of them. The table has about 150,000 clones, about 50% seen once; the top ten hold roughly 21%. The receptor comes from a human donor with alopecia areata. Sequenced material: CD8+ T cells sorted from blood, taken at week 0.

This CDR3 is CAWGVSNEKLFF. The CDR3 DNA reads TGTGCCTGGGGGGTATCTAATGAAAAACTGTTTTTT. The chain uses TRBV30 and TRBJ1-4; D remains ambiguous. The CDR3 has 12 amino acids. Germline assignment: CDR1 GTSNPN and CDR2 SVGIG (reference sequence). The V gene lost 5 bases and the J gene lost 3 bases, with 7 bases spanning the gap.